Listed below are T cell receptor beta chains from one sample, sequenced in a study of T cells in Graves' hyperthyroidism and ophthalmopathy. TCRdb passed the multiplex PCR reads through MiXCR, listing each CDR3 protein once. Of a few hundred thousand distinct CDR3 sequences in the sample, roughly 19% were seen once. Sequencing was performed on blood. The receptors derive from a man between 50 and 59 years old with Graves' ophthalmopathy. Both conserved end residues are part of each CDR3. The D gene is left open where the match is weak. The size entry is marked missing in some rows and otherwise reads once, few, many or a size class.

d_call: -
v_call: TRBV19
j_call: TRBJ1-5
clone_size: many
cdr3_nt: TGTGCCAGTGGACAGACCTATAGCAATCAGCCCCAGCATTTT
cdr3_aa: CASGQTYSNQPQHF

d_call: -
v_call: TRBV27
j_call: TRBJ2-7
clone_size: -
cdr3_nt: TGTGCCAGCGGATCTCCGGGACGGGCTTACGAGCAGTACTTC
cdr3_aa: CASGSPGRAYEQYF

d_call: TRBD2
v_call: TRBV7-6
j_call: TRBJ2-1
clone_size: many
cdr3_nt: TGTGCCAGCAGCCGGGCGGGAGGGCCATCGAATGAGCAGTTCTTC
cdr3_aa: CASSRAGGPSNEQFF

d_call: -
v_call: TRBV28
j_call: TRBJ1-5
clone_size: -
cdr3_nt: TGTGCCAGCAGTTGGGGCCGTCAGCCCCAGCATTTT
cdr3_aa: CASSWGRQPQHF

d_call: -
v_call: TRBV6-1
j_call: TRBJ2-7
clone_size: -
cdr3_nt: TGTGCCAGCAGTGAAGCCGGGGTTCTGGAGCAGTACTTC
cdr3_aa: CASSEAGVLEQYF

d_call: TRBD1
v_call: TRBV6-1
j_call: TRBJ2-7
clone_size: few
cdr3_nt: TGTGCCAGCAGTCCCGGGACAGGGGGCTTCCACGAGCAGTACTTC
cdr3_aa: CASSPGTGGFHEQYF

d_call: TRBD1
v_call: TRBV6-1
j_call: TRBJ1-2
clone_size: -
cdr3_nt: TGTGCCAGCAGTGAACAACCCGGGACAGGGGATGGCTACACCTTC
cdr3_aa: CASSEQPGTGDGYTF

d_call: TRBD1
v_call: TRBV19
j_call: TRBJ1-6
clone_size: few
cdr3_nt: TGTGCCAGTAGTCAACTTGGACAGGGTATGAATTCACCCCTCCACTTT
cdr3_aa: CASSQLGQGMNSPLHF

d_call: -
v_call: TRBV20-1
j_call: TRBJ1-2
clone_size: -
cdr3_nt: TGCAGTGCAAACCCTTCCGGCGGGACTAACTATGGCTACACCTTC
cdr3_aa: CSANPSGGTNYGYTF

d_call: -
v_call: TRBV30
j_call: TRBJ1-3
clone_size: once
cdr3_nt: TGTGCCTGGAGTGAATGGGGCAGGCTCTCTGGAAACACCATATATTTT
cdr3_aa: CAWSEWGRLSGNTIYF

d_call: -
v_call: TRBV3-1
j_call: TRBJ2-3
clone_size: many
cdr3_nt: TGTGCCAGCAGCTCACACGGGGAGAGTTTATCGAATACGCAGTATTTT
cdr3_aa: CASSSHGESLSNTQYF

d_call: -
v_call: TRBV20-1
j_call: TRBJ1-5
clone_size: many
cdr3_nt: TGCAGTGCTAGAGATTGGGACGTTAGCAATCAGCCCCAGCATTTT
cdr3_aa: CSARDWDVSNQPQHF

d_call: -
v_call: TRBV11-2
j_call: TRBJ2-1
clone_size: few
cdr3_nt: TGTGCCAGCAGCCCCCCGTGGGGGTTCAATGAGCAGTTCTTC
cdr3_aa: CASSPPWGFNEQFF